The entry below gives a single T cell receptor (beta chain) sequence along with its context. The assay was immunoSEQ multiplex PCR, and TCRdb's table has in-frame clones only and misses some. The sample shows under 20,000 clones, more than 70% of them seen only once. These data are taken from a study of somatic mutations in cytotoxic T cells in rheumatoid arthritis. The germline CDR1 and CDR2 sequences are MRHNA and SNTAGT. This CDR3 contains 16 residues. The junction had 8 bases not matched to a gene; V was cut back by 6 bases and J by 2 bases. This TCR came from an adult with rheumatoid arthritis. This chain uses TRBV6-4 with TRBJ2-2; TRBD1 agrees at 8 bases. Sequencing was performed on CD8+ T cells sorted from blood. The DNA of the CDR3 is TGTGCCAGCAGCGATGCGGGACAGGTTAACACCGGGGAGCTGTTTTTT. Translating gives CASSDAGQVNTGELFF.